This paragraph covers one T cell receptor beta chain sequence. This sample was included in a study of siplizumab effects on memory and regulatory T cells. The CDR3 is made up of 13 amino acids. The V gene's germline CDR1 is MNHNS and CDR2 SASEGT. V gave up 6 bases and J gave up 9 bases; unmatched junction bases: 6. Clones were read by immunoSEQ multiplex PCR, and TCRdb kept only the in-frame ones, dropping some. This sample has approximately 100,000 clones, with approximately 92% found just once. The receptor was isolated from a human donor in good health. Some clones in this sample may be carry-over from other donors' samples. Sequencing input: CD4+ T cells sorted from blood. The V call is TRBV6-1, the J call TRBJ2-1, with 9 bases that match TRBD2. For the CDR3, the DNA is TGTGCCAGCAGCCGAGCGGGAGGTTTTGAGCAGTTCTTC. Protein product: CASSRAGGFEQFF.